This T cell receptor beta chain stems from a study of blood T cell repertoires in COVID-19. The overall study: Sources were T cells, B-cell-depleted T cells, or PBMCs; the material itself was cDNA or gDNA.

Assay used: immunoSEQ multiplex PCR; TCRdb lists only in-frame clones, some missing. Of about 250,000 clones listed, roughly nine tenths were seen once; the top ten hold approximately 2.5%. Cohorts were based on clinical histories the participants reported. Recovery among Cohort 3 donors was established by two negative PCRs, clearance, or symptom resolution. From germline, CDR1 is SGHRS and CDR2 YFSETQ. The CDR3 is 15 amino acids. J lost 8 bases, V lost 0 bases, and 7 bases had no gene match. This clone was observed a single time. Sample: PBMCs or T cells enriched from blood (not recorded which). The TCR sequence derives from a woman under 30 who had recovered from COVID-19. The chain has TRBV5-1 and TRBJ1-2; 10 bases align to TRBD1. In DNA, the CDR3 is TGCGCCAGCAGCTTGGCCGGGACAGGGGAGGGAGGCTACACCTTC. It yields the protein CASSLAGTGEGGYTF.